Below, 22 T cell receptor beta chains from the same sample are listed, as sequenced in a study of cytomegalovirus exposure and HLA in healthy donors. The PCR employed 60 Vbeta primers together with 13 Jbeta primers. The repertoire was sequenced with immunoSEQ multiplex PCR; TCRdb's copy has only in-frame clones and lacks some. The table lists fewer than 200,000 clones, roughly two thirds of them singletons. Material for sequencing was PBMCs. Receptors originate from a woman under 40 in good health and CMV-seronegative.

The J gene is TRBJ1-5, the V gene TRBV2; no definite D call. This CDR3 spans 14 amino acids. V was clipped by 6 bases and J by 4 bases, with 13 bases between them. The germline V gene encodes CDR1 SNHLY and CDR2 FYNNEI. The CDR3 region has the DNA TGTGCCAGCAGCCCTTTGATGGAGAATCAGCCCCAGCATTTT. Translated, it gives CASSPLMENQPQHF.

The chain combines TRBV2 with TRBJ2-7, with a tentative D call TRBD2 (6 bases). The CDR3 sequence is 13 residues long. Germline CDR1 reads SNHLY; CDR2 reads FYNNEI. Trimming removed 6 bases at V and 4 bases at J, with 13 bases between. CDR3 coding DNA: TGTGCCAGCAGCTTGTCGCGGGGATACGAGCAGTACTTC. Amino acid sequence: CASSLSRGYEQYF.

CDR3 sequence reads: CASSLGTGSGNTIYF. The CDR3 DNA sequence: TGTGCCAGCTCACTGGGGACAGGGTCTGGAAACACCATATATTTT. The chain employs TRBV18 and TRBJ1-3; 9 nucleotides align to TRBD1. The CDR3 totals 15 residues. V lost 4 bases to trimming and J lost 1 base; unmatched junction nucleotides: 2. Germline CDR1 and CDR2: KGHSH and LQKENI.

The rearrangement joins TRBV29-1 to TRBJ2-1; 10 bases match TRBD1. CDR3 length equals 15 residues. J was trimmed by 1 base and V by 2 bases; bases with no gene match: 2. CDR1 is SQVTM and CDR2 is ANQGSEA in the germline V gene. The CDR3 DNA follows: TGCAGCGTTGAAAGGGACAGGGGATCCTACAATGAGCAGTTCTTC. This codes for CSVERDRGSYNEQFF.

The chain has TRBV5-1 and TRBJ2-1; D possibly corresponds to TRBD1 (5 bases). CDR1 SGHRS and CDR2 YFSETQ come from the germline V gene. V was cut by 6 bases and J by 8 bases, with 18 bases left in between. The CDR3 sequence is 14 residues long. This CDR3 reads CASTSRQSSDEQFF. In DNA form, the CDR3 reads TGCGCCAGCACCTCGAGACAGTCTTCGGATGAGCAGTTCTTC.

This clone came up a few times. The chain recombines TRBV7-3 with TRBJ2-3, with 8 bases matching TRBD2. Germline V gives CDR1 SGHTA, CDR2 FQGTGA. This CDR3 region has 19 residues. The V segment lost 5 bases and the J segment 4 bases; nucleotides outside the gene matches: 20. The CDR3 protein is CASSPDPLTSGNFSDTQYF. Here the CDR3 DNA reads TGTGCCAGCAGCCCCGATCCCTTAACTAGCGGTAATTTTTCAGATACGCAGTATTTT.

This clone was seen just once. This chain joins TRBV6-6 and TRBJ2-1; D may be TRBD2 (6 bases). This CDR3 is built from 12 residues. The V end was cut by 7 bases, the J end by 6 bases, with 10 bases between. Germline loops: CDR1 MNHNY, CDR2 SVGAGI (reference sequence). CDR3 in amino acids: CASTSGVNEQFF. In nucleotides, the CDR3 is TGTGCCAGCACTTCGGGGGTCAATGAGCAGTTCTTC.

This clone was counted between two and nine times. The genes are TRBV4-1 and TRBJ1-3, with TRBD1 matching 7 bases. CDR1 and CDR2 from the germline V gene are MGHRA and YSYEKL. Trimming removed 2 bases from V and 0 bases from J; junction bases left unmatched: 4. The CDR3 is made up of 16 amino acids. The DNA of the CDR3 is TGCGCCAGCAGCCAACCGGGACAGAGCTCTGGAAACACCATATATTTT. Protein product: CASSQPGQSSGNTIYF.

V and J are TRBV7-7 and TRBJ2-1; 7 bases match TRBD2. V shed 9 bases and J 6 bases; nucleotides not matched to a gene: 5. This CDR3 has 12 residues. CDR1 SSHAT and CDR2 FNYEAQ come from the germline V gene (reference sequence). The CDR3 DNA sequence: TGTGCCAGTGGGGGGGTTGGCAATGAGCAGTTCTTC. Its translation: CASGGVGNEQFF.

This rearrangement joins TRBV5-1 to TRBJ2-5; perhaps TRBD1 as D (6 bases). The DNA matches TRBJ2-7 better at its end, which makes the J call doubtful. Germline V CDR1 and CDR2: SGHRS, YFSETQ. The CDR3 is 14 amino acids. CDR3 in amino acids: CASSLGGGPYEQYF. CDR3 nucleotide sequence: TGCGCCAGCAGCTTGGGTGGGGGCCCCTACGAGCAGTACTTC.

This chain joins TRBV21-1 and TRBJ2-4; no check of the table's D call, TRBD1, against the DNA was made. TRBV21-1 is reported as a pseudogene. The CDR3 loop spans 15 amino acids. Written as DNA, the CDR3 is TGTGCCAGCAGCAAAGGAGGGACAGGGAGGATCATTCAGTACTTC. This translates into CASSKGGTGRIIQYF.

The rearrangement uses TRBV5-4 and TRBJ2-2; possibly TRBD2 for D (6 bases). The V end was cut by 0 bases, the J end by 5 bases, with 8 bases between. Per the germline V gene, CDR1 is SGHNT and CDR2 is YYREEE (reference sequence). The CDR3 runs 14 residues. This CDR3 reads CASSLGAGTGELFF. Here the CDR3 DNA reads TGTGCCAGCAGCTTGGGGGCGGGGACCGGGGAGCTGTTTTTT. Full variable domain (rest looked up from reference TRBV5-4 and TRBJ2-2): ETGVTQSPTHLIKTRGQQVTLRCSSQSGHNTVSWYQQALGQGPQFIFQYYREEENGRGNFPPRFSGLQFPNYSSELNVNALELDDSALYLCASSLGAGTGELFFGEGSRLTVL.

The V and J genes are TRBV4-2 and TRBJ2-7, with D tentatively TRBD2 (6 bases). Germline-derived CDR1 and CDR2 are LGHNA and YNFKEQ. Trimming removed 1 base at V and 5 bases at J, with 12 bases between. The CDR3 has 14 amino acids. CDR3 loop: CASSQVISGNEQYF. The CDR3 DNA reads TGTGCCAGCAGCCAAGTCATTAGCGGCAACGAGCAGTACTTC.

The chain combines TRBV4-3 with TRBJ1-1, with 8 bases that match TRBD1. The CDR3 is 16 amino acids. V gave up 4 bases and J gave up 3 bases; unmatched junction bases: 10. CDR1 and CDR2 (germline): LGHNA, YSLEER. The CDR3 is CASSLVPGQVDTEAFF. The CDR3 DNA reads TGCGCCAGCAGCCTAGTACCGGGACAGGTGGACACTGAAGCTTTCTTT.

The chain links TRBV28 to TRBJ2-7; 7 bases are shared with TRBD1. Germline CDR1 MDHEN, CDR2 SYDVKM. The junction had 7 bases not matched to a gene; V was cut back by 5 bases and J by 3 bases. This CDR3 is 14 amino acids long. CDR3: CASSPAGGNYEQYF. In DNA form, the CDR3 reads TGTGCCAGCAGTCCGGCAGGGGGTAACTACGAGCAGTACTTC.

CDR3 sequence: CASSDPRGGEQYF. The CDR3 bases are TGTGCCAGCAGTGACCCGCGAGGGGGCGAGCAGTACTTC. V gene TRBV2 combines with J gene TRBJ2-7; D may be TRBD1 (6 bases). V was cut by 3 bases and J by 6 bases, with 12 bases left in between. Germline-derived CDR1 and CDR2 are SNHLY and FYNNEI. The CDR3 contains 13 residues.

As to this clone: Other DNA sequences in the same sample also yield this CDR3. The chain has TRBV20-1 and TRBJ2-7; weak D call: TRBD1 (6 bases). The CDR3 consists of 11 residues. The germline gives CDR1 DFQATT, CDR2 SNEGSKA (reference sequence). V was shortened by 3 bases and J by 3 bases, with 6 bases between the two germline ends. CDR3 sequence reads: CSARTGYEQYF. The CDR3 nucleotides are TGCAGTGCTAGGACAGGCTACGAGCAGTACTTC.

The chain couples TRBV28 to TRBJ2-3; D is undetermined. The V gene lost 5 bases and the J gene lost 6 bases, with 15 bases spanning the gap. The V gene's germline CDR1 is MDHEN and CDR2 SYDVKM. The CDR3 has 14 amino acids. The CDR3 is CASSLPRETDTQYF. The CDR3 DNA reads as TGTGCCAGCAGTCTCCCACGCGAGACTGATACGCAGTATTTT.

This clone was seen only once. The J gene is TRBJ2-2, the V gene TRBV27, with D possibly being TRBD1 (7 bases). This CDR3 has 15 amino acids. V was clipped by 6 bases and J by 6 bases, with 17 bases between them. Looked up from germline, CDR1 is MNHEY and CDR2 is SMNVEV (reference sequence). In nucleotides, the CDR3 is TGTGCCAGCAGACGCGGGACAGCGAGGCCCGGGGAGCTGTTTTTT. It codes for CASRRGTARPGELFF.

Written as DNA, the CDR3 is TGTGCCAGCAGTGGACAGGGGGTTAACACTGAAGCTTTCTTT. It specifies CASSGQGVNTEAFF. This chain links TRBV2 with TRBJ1-1, with TRBD1 matching 9 bases. This CDR3 spans 14 amino acids. Looked up from germline, CDR1 is SNHLY and CDR2 is FYNNEI. V was clipped by 4 bases and J by 2 bases; unmatched bases: 2.

The V and J genes are TRBV6-5 and TRBJ2-1; tentative D call: TRBD2 (5 bases). Germline values: CDR1 MNHEY, CDR2 SVGAGI. Trimming removed 10 bases at V and 7 bases at J, with 11 bases between. The CDR3 has 11 amino acids. The CDR3 coding sequence is TGTGCCAACAGCCGCGGGAATGAGCAGTTCTTC. The encoded protein is CANSRGNEQFF.

V usage is TRBV18 and J usage is TRBJ2-1; 7 bases match TRBD2. The CDR3 is made up of 16 amino acids. The V gene's germline CDR1 is KGHSH and CDR2 LQKENI. J was trimmed by 3 bases and V by 6 bases; bases with no gene match: 11. CDR3 DNA sequence: TGTGCCAGCTCGGGGACTAACCCAAGCGACTACAATGAGCAGTTCTTC. Translated: CASSGTNPSDYNEQFF.